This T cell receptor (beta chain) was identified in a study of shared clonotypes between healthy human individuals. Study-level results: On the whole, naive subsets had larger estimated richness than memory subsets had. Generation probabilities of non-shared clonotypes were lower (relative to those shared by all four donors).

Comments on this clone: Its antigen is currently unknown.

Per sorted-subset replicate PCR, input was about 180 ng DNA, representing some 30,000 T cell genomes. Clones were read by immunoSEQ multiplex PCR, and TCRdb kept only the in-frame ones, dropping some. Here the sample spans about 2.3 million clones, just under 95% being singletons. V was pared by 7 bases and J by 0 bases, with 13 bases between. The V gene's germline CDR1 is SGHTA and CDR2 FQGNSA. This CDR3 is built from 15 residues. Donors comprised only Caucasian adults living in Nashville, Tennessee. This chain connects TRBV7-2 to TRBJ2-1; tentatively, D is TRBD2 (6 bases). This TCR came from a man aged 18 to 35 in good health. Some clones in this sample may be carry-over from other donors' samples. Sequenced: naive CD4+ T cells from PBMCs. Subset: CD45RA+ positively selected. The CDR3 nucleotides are TGTGCCAGCACAGCTTTCGGGAGCTCCTACAATGAGCAGTTCTTC. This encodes CASTAFGSSYNEQFF.